One sample yielded the 27 T cell receptor beta chains listed below, sequenced in a study of blood T cells in healthy people across ages (dated by TCRdb to the mid-2010s). Library creation used 5' RACE. The sequencing machine was an Illumina HiSeq 2500. The second PCR ran for roughly 7 to 12 cycles and used a J-beta primer mix along with a sample-barcoded 5' primer. TCRdb's own reprocessing of the public reads used fastp at Q25 and MiXCR and kept productive beta chains. Rows with a matching CDR3 protein are joined into one entry that keeps the most common DNA and genes. In this sample the table shows roughly 860,000 distinct CDR3 sequences, roughly 60% of which occur a single time. Roughly 26% of the sample goes to the ten largest clones. Material: blood. The receptors shown here come from a man aged 30-40 years in good health.

In its sample, this clonotype was seen many times. With a much larger clone just one base away, this may be a read error. The chain links TRBV4-3 to TRBJ2-5; 7 nucleotides line up with TRBD1. In germline, CDR1 is LGHNA, CDR2 YSLEER. The CDR3 is 16 residues long. The V gene end was trimmed by 1 base and the J gene end by 11 bases; junction bases not matched to a gene: 16. CDR3 protein: CASSQATGEPYNEQYF. The CDR3 bases are TGCGCCAGCAGCCAAGCTACAGGGGAACCCTACAATGAGCAGTACTTC.

This clonotype was found many times. The chain joins TRBV10-3 to TRBJ2-3; D might be TRBD2 (5 bases). The CDR3 covers 15 residues. CDR1 ENHRY and CDR2 SYGVKD come from the germline V gene. V dropped 2 bases and J dropped 1 base, with 10 bases sitting between them. For the CDR3, the DNA is TGTGCCATCAGTGAGCACTCCGGGGGCACAGATACGCAGTATTTT. It is translated as CAISEHSGGTDTQYF.

The gene calls are TRBV6-5 and TRBJ2-1; 9 nucleotides match TRBD2. The CDR3 extends over 17 amino acids. Looked up from germline, CDR1 is MNHEY and CDR2 is SVGAGI. The V segment lost 0 bases and the J segment 2 bases; nucleotides outside the gene matches: 5. The DNA for the CDR3 is TGTGCCAGCAGTTACTCGTTGGCTAGCGGGGCCTACAATGAGCAGTTCTTC. Protein: CASSYSLASGAYNEQFF.

This clonotype occurred a few times. The chain's CDR3 is CASSFGARGAYGYTF. The CDR3 DNA follows: TGTGCCAGCAGTTTCGGTGCCAGGGGTGCCTATGGCTACACCTTC. This chain links TRBV12-3 or TRBV12-4 with TRBJ1-2, with a tentative D call TRBD1 (6 bases). The V end lost 3 bases, the J end lost 4 bases, and 15 bases lay between the germline ends. The CDR3 runs to 15 residues.

V usage is TRBV5-1 and J usage is TRBJ2-7; 8 bases fit TRBD2. The germline V gene encodes CDR1 SGHRS and CDR2 YFSETQ. The CDR3 has 14 amino acids. The junction had 13 bases not matched to a gene; V was cut back by 10 bases and J by 4 bases. The CDR3 nucleotides are TGCGCCGGACCGAGACGGGAGGGCAGGTACGAGCAGTACTTC. This encodes CAGPRREGRYEQYF.

This chain uses TRBV7-2 with TRBJ2-3; 7 positions agree with TRBD2. This CDR3 spans 15 amino acids. Trimming took 1 base from V and 6 from J; bases not matched to a gene: 7. Germline CDR1 reads SGHTA; CDR2 reads FQGNSA. CDR3 amino acids: CASSLEGGGPDTQYF. CDR3 nucleotides: TGTGCCAGCAGCTTAGAGGGCGGGGGACCCGATACGCAGTATTTT.

This chain connects TRBV20-1 to TRBJ1-2, with 9 nucleotides matching TRBD1. CDR1 and CDR2 (germline): DFQATT, SNEGSKA (reference sequence). This CDR3 has 12 amino acids. The V segment lost 4 bases and the J segment 8 bases; nucleotides outside the gene matches: 5. The CDR3 DNA reads TGCAGTGCTACACAGGGGGCAGGGGGCTACACCTTC. It encodes CSATQGAGGYTF.

The chain combines TRBV9 with TRBJ2-1; TRBD2 aligns across 12 bases. There are 15 residues in the CDR3. The J segment lost 10 bases and the V segment lost 2 bases, leaving 7 bases of the junction unmatched. Per germline, CDR1 SGDLS and CDR2 YYNGEE. CDR3 residues: CASSVSSGGVEEQFF. The DNA for the CDR3 is TGTGCCAGCAGCGTTTCTAGCGGGGGGGTCGAGGAGCAGTTCTTC.

The chain uses TRBV7-9 and TRBJ2-5; D perhaps matches TRBD2 (5 bases). Germline CDR1 reads SEHNR; CDR2 reads FQNEAQ (reference sequence). The CDR3 covers 13 residues. V lost 6 bases, J lost 1 base, and 9 bases lay in between. CDR3 in amino acids: CASRRGLQETQYF. The CDR3 DNA sequence: TGTGCCAGCAGAAGAGGACTCCAAGAGACCCAGTACTTC.

The chain links TRBV20-1 to TRBJ2-1, with 13 bases matching TRBD2. CDR1 and CDR2 from the germline V gene are DFQATT and SNEGSKA (reference sequence). The J segment lost 2 bases and the V segment lost 3 bases, leaving 10 bases of the junction unmatched. This CDR3 has 18 amino acids. CDR3 bases: TGCAGTGCTAGCTCTCGACTAGCGGGGGGTATTACCTACAATGAGCAGTTCTTC. Encoded protein: CSASSRLAGGITYNEQFF.

This clonotype appeared a few times. The V call is TRBV9, the J call TRBJ2-3; 8 bases are shared with TRBD2. J was trimmed by 7 bases and V by 4 bases; bases with no gene match: 17. Per the germline V gene, CDR1 is SGDLS and CDR2 is YYNGEE. CDR3 size: 17 residues. CDR3 bases: TGTGCCAGCAGCCCCCTCGGGGAAGCGGGGGTCGGAAATACGCAGTATTTT. It specifies CASSPLGEAGVGNTQYF.

In its sample, this clonotype was seen a few times. CDR3 in DNA: TGCGCCAGCAGCTCGGCGCGGCAGGAATTCTACGAGCAGTACTTC. It specifies CASSSARQEFYEQYF. This sequence joins TRBV5-1 and TRBJ2-7; D is uncertain. With 3 bases removed from V and 3 bases from J, the gap between germline ends came to 16 bases. This CDR3 is 15 amino acids long. Germline V CDR1 and CDR2: SGHRS, YFSETQ.

The J gene is TRBJ2-6, the V gene TRBV7-3; D remains ambiguous. The germline V gene has CDR1 SGHTA and CDR2 FQGTGA. This CDR3 is 17 amino acids long. Trimming stripped 2 bases from V and 3 bases from J, with 14 bases between. This CDR3 is CASSLDRSAGGANVLTF. The CDR3 DNA sequence: TGTGCCAGCAGCTTAGATCGATCAGCCGGTGGGGCCAACGTCCTGACTTTC.

This CDR3 reads CATSRDSGDAEAFF. The CDR3 coding sequence is TGTGCCACCAGCAGAGATTCAGGCGACGCTGAAGCTTTCTTT. The J gene is TRBJ1-1, the V gene TRBV15; D not resolved. Germline CDR1 and CDR2: LNHNV and YYDKDF (reference sequence). Trimming removed 0 bases at V and 6 bases at J, with 11 bases between. The CDR3 sequence is 14 residues long. Using reference TRBV15 and TRBJ1-1 for the parts outside the CDR3, the full variable domain is DAMVIQNPRYQVTQFGKPVTLSCSQTLNHNVMYWYQQKSSQAPKLLFHYYDKDFNNEADTPDNFQSRRPNTSFCFLDIRSPGLGDTAMYLCATSRDSGDAEAFFGQGTRLTVV.

Only a few counts were recorded for this clonotype. The chain combines TRBV20-1 with TRBJ1-6, with 10 bases lining up with TRBD1. The V gene's germline CDR1 is DFQATT and CDR2 SNEGSKA (reference sequence). The length of the CDR3 is 15 residues. The junction had 7 bases not matched to a gene; V was cut back by 3 bases and J by 8 bases. CDR3 in amino acids: CSASLTDRGDSPLHF. The CDR3 bases are TGCAGTGCTAGTTTAACGGACAGGGGGGATTCACCCCTCCACTTT.

This clonotype showed up just a few times. The V call is TRBV29-1, the J call TRBJ2-3; 9 bases align to TRBD2. CDR1 SQVTM and CDR2 ANQGSEA come from the germline V gene. The V segment lost 3 bases and the J segment 0 bases; nucleotides outside the gene matches: 16. The CDR3 sequence is 19 residues long. DNA of the CDR3: TGCAGCGTTGAGGGTCCTTTGGGACTAGCTCCTTTTAGCACAGATACGCAGTATTTT. Translating gives CSVEGPLGLAPFSTDTQYF.

The rearrangement joins TRBV7-3 to TRBJ2-1; 9 nucleotides line up with TRBD1. CDR1 and CDR2 from the germline V gene are SGHTA and FQGTGA. Trimming removed 5 bases from V and 12 bases from J; junction bases left unmatched: 8. There are 13 residues in the CDR3. The DNA of the CDR3 is TGTGCCAGCAGCCTGGGACAGGGTAGGTGGCAGTTCTTC. It translates to CASSLGQGRWQFF.

V is TRBV9 and J is TRBJ2-7, with a possible D match to TRBD2 (5 bases). The CDR3 covers 17 residues. V dropped 0 bases and J dropped 0 bases, with 16 bases sitting between them. Germline-derived CDR1 and CDR2 are SGDLS and YYNGEE. The CDR3 is CASSVGSRTGSSYEQYF. The CDR3 DNA sequence: TGTGCCAGCAGCGTAGGCAGTAGGACGGGGAGCTCCTACGAGCAGTACTTC.

Concerning this clonotype itself: The conserved phenylalanine or tryptophan is not found at the CDR3 terminus, so this likely reflects a read error. This rearrangement joins TRBV5-1 to TRBJ2-4, with 9 bases that match TRBD2. The DNA end is more similar to TRBJ2-7, so the J call may be wrong. Germline V lookup: CDR1 SGHRS, CDR2 YFSETQ. The CDR3 is made up of 16 amino acids. This CDR3 reads CASSLNLGSGGYEQYL. The CDR3 DNA follows: TGCGCCAGCAGCTTGAATCTTGGTAGCGGGGGATACGAGCAGTACTTA.

V usage is TRBV6-5 and J usage is TRBJ2-1; 10 nucleotides match TRBD1. In germline, CDR1 is MNHEY, CDR2 SVGAGI. With 10 bases clipped from V and 8 bases from J, the junction kept 11 bases outside the gene matches. The CDR3 loop spans 14 amino acids. CDR3 loop: CATRTGGRLDEQFF. In nucleotides, the CDR3 is TGTGCCACCAGGACAGGGGGGAGGTTGGATGAGCAGTTCTTC.

V gene TRBV2 combines with J gene TRBJ2-1, with 7 bases lining up with TRBD1. The CDR3 has 17 amino acids. V shed 6 bases and J 4 bases; nucleotides not matched to a gene: 15. The germline CDR1 and CDR2 sequences are SNHLY and FYNNEI. The CDR3 bases are TGTGCCAGCAGATCGCGAGCAGGGGGTCGTGGGTACAATGAGCAGTTCTTC. As protein: CASRSRAGGRGYNEQFF.

The chain has TRBV6-5 and TRBJ2-4; D is undetermined. The last part of the DNA fits TRBJ2-7 better; the J call may be wrong. CDR1 and CDR2 (germline): MNHEY, SVGAGI. This CDR3 comprises 12 residues. In DNA form, the CDR3 reads TGTGCCACCAGACAAAACTCCTACGAGCAGTACTTC. This codes for CATRQNSYEQYF.

This sequence joins TRBV7-2 and TRBJ2-5; TRBD1 or TRBD2 may be the D gene (5 bases each). V was cut by 5 bases and J by 11 bases, with 24 bases left in between. This CDR3 has 15 residues. Germline V CDR1 and CDR2: SGHTA, FQGNSA. The CDR3 sequence: CASSKVGTVFGEQYF. CDR3 in DNA: TGTGCCAGCAGCAAGGTTGGGACGGTGTTTGGGGAGCAGTACTTC.

The rearrangement joins TRBV20-1 to TRBJ1-5; TRBD1 agrees at 7 bases. The CDR3 contains 13 residues. V trimming: 6 bases; J trimming: 3 bases; junction bases outside the gene matches: 5. Germline CDR1 and CDR2: DFQATT and SNEGSKA (reference sequence). The CDR3 loop reads CSATGQVNQPQHF. The CDR3 DNA reads TGCAGTGCAACAGGACAGGTCAATCAGCCCCAGCATTTT.

This clonotype was counted a few times. The chain has TRBV10-3 and TRBJ1-5, with 7 bases lining up with TRBD1. After removal of 6 bases from V and 4 bases from J, the junction contained 12 bases not matched to a gene. CDR3 length equals 16 residues. From germline, CDR1 is ENHRY and CDR2 SYGVKD. CDR3: CAISPMGGGENQPQHF. The CDR3 coding sequence is TGTGCCATCAGCCCAATGGGAGGGGGCGAAAATCAGCCCCAGCATTTT.

CDR3 sequence (DNA): TGTGCCAGCAGTGAATTTCAGGGGTCGTGGTACGAGCAGTACTTC. It codes for CASSEFQGSWYEQYF. The rearrangement links TRBV25-1 to TRBJ2-7; D perhaps matches TRBD1 (6 bases). Per the germline V gene, CDR1 is MGHDK and CDR2 is SYGVNS. This CDR3 region has 15 residues. Trimming pared 1 base from V and 4 bases from J, leaving 14 bases between.

The rearrangement joins TRBV25-1 to TRBJ2-1; D is perhaps TRBD1 or TRBD2 (5 bases each). The CDR3 spans 16 residues. The germline gives CDR1 MGHDK, CDR2 SYGVNS. Trimming stripped 6 bases from V and 0 bases from J, with 15 bases between. The DNA for the CDR3 is TGTGCCAGCAGACTCAGGGCGAGGGGCTCCTACAATGAGCAGTTCTTC. Translating it yields CASRLRARGSYNEQFF.